This T cell receptor (beta chain) was sequenced during a study of CD8 T cells in ankylosing spondylitis. Study-wide findings and caveats: Those disease-linked clones were CD8+; they were also relatively rare in peripheral blood. One TCR beta motif, made up of under ten highly homologous variants, appeared characteristic of ankylosing spondylitis blood. According to the report, clones linked to the disease were significantly enriched in matched synovial fluid samples taken from ankylosing spondylitis patients.

Libraries for TCR beta were made by quantitative 5'-RACE with molecular barcodes. In TCRdb, the 5' RACE reads were re-called with MiXCR into one record per CDR3 protein. The data contain roughly 490,000 distinct CDR3 sequences, approximately 5.3% of them singletons. This clonotype was seen many times. Its target is unknown. This CDR3 comprises 13 residues. Germline V lookup: CDR1 LGHNA, CDR2 YSLEER. V was pared by 0 bases and J by 5 bases, with 5 bases between. The rearrangement uses TRBV4-3 and TRBJ1-5; D gene ambiguous. The receptor's source is a male donor with ankylosing spondylitis. Specimen: blood, either unsorted or a sorted T cell fraction (not recorded which). CDR3 nucleotides: TGCGCCAGCAGCCAAGAGCAGTATCAGCCCCAGCATTTT. Protein sequence: CASSQEQYQPQHF.